This T cell receptor beta chain comes out of a study of beta chain features in type 1 diabetes. Study-wide results and limits: For patients and controls alike, PCR might favor shorter templates to the same degree.

The ends were cut back, 3 bases at V and 0 bases at J, with 17 bases in the middle. CDR1 and CDR2 from the germline V gene are GTSNPN and SVGIG (reference sequence). The CDR3 runs to 16 residues. All of the isolated RNA was reverse transcribed, so expressed TCRB transcripts were sequenced. Using immunoSEQ multiplex PCR, the repertoire was profiled, and TCRdb retains in-frame clones only, with some absent. The sample lists about 360,000 clones; around 13% were seen once. A remark on this clone: No antigen is known for it.

Sequenced: naive CD4+ T cells from blood. This rearrangement joins TRBV30 to TRBJ1-2, with D uncertain. This sequence originates from a man aged 18-30 years in good health. The CDR3 nucleotides are TGTGCCTGGAGGACCCCGGAACAGCATCCTAACTATGGCTACACCTTC. It encodes CAWRTPEQHPNYGYTF.